This T cell receptor (beta chain) was documented in a study of T cell repertoires in aging, cancer and after chemotherapy. Background on the study: Pre- and post-chemotherapy samples were paired from glioblastoma patients treated with temozolomide-based therapy. Study-wide results and caveats: These repertoire data do not allow conclusions about immunological memory after chemotherapy. In cancer patients, declining TCR diversity with age involved lost richness and lost evenness. Compared with age-matched healthy donors, untreated hematological or solid cancer patients showed higher blood TCR clonality.

Peripheral blood genomic DNA, not sorted cells or RNA, was the template. TRB rearrangements spanning V, D and J were amplified using mixed TRB-A/B primers. TCRdb re-called the multiplex PCR reads with MiXCR, one entry per CDR3 protein. Seen here are more than 8,500 distinct CDR3 sequences, under 50% observed once, and the top ten hold roughly 12%. The CDR3 loop spans 15 amino acids. The trim removed 5 bases at V and 6 bases at J, leaving 13 bases unmatched. Germline lookup yields CDR1 SGHNT and CDR2 YENEEA. To note about this clonotype: What it recognizes is unknown.

Material: blood. This chain joins TRBV11-3 and TRBJ2-7; 7 nucleotides match TRBD1. This receptor was taken from a human donor with a solid tumor. In DNA, the CDR3 is TGTGCCAGCAGCCCCCAGGGTGGGACAGCTTGCGAGCAGTACTTC. This gives the protein CASSPQGGTACEQYF.